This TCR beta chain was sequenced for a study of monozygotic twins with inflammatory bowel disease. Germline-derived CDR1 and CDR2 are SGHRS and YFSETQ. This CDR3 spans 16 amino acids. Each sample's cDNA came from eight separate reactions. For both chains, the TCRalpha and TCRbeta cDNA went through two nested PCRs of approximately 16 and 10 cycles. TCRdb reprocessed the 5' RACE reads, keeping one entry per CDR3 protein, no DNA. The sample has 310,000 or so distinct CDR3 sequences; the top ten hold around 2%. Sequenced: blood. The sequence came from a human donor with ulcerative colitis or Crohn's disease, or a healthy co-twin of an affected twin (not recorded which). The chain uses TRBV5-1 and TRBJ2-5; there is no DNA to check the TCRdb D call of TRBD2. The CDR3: CASSLSNGGVQETQYF. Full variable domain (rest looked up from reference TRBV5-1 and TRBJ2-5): KAGVTQTPRYLIKTRGQQVTLSCSPISGHRSVSWYQQTPGQGLQFLFEYFSETQRNKGNFPGRFSGRQFSNSRSEMNVSTLELGDSALYLCASSLSNGGVQETQYFGPGTRLLVL.